This TCR beta chain was sequenced in a study of T cell changes during pregnancy in multiple sclerosis. The germline V gene encodes CDR1 SGHDT and CDR2 YYEEEE. V lost 0 bases and J lost 2, with 7 bases in between. The CDR3 has 14 amino acids. TCRdb's copy holds only in-frame clones and misses some; the assay was immunoSEQ multiplex PCR. The sample yields about 49,000 clones, approximately 94% seen once. This material consisted of CD8+ T cells from peripheral blood mononuclear cells, taken before pregnancy. This TCR was recovered from a female donor with multiple sclerosis, enrolled in a pregnancy study. The rearrangement joins TRBV5-6 to TRBJ2-3; TRBD1 is a possible D gene (5 bases). CDR3 protein: CASSLGTYTDTQYF. The CDR3 DNA reads TGTGCCAGCAGCTTGGGGACATACACAGATACGCAGTATTTT.